The rows below give T cell receptor beta chains drawn from one sample of a study of cytomegalovirus exposure and HLA in healthy donors. Data came from immunoSEQ multiplex PCR; TCRdb stores just in-frame clones and leaves some out. Seen in this sample are 150,000 to 200,000 clones; the ten most common clones hold around 0.74%. Sequencing input: PBMCs. These receptors were collected from a boy aged 5 to 17 in good health and CMV-seronegative. CDR3s include the opening cysteine and the closing phenylalanine or tryptophan. A D gene is named only where the DNA matches it firmly.

D,J,V,CDR3,DNA
NA,TRBJ2-7,TRBV7-9,CASILLGGSEQYF,TGTGCCAGCATTCTTCTAGGAGGCTCCGAGCAGTACTTC
NA,TRBJ2-2,TRBV18,CASSAGRGNTGELFF,TGTGCCAGCTCGGCCGGAAGGGGGAACACCGGGGAGCTGTTTTTT
TRBD2,TRBJ2-3,TRBV28,CASSSLTSGGAEDTQYF,TGTGCCAGCAGTTCATTGACTAGCGGGGGGGCCGAAGATACGCAGTATTTT
NA,TRBJ1-6,TRBV23-1,CASRAKDSLDPLHF,TGCGCCAGCAGAGCGAAAGACAGCCTTGACCCCCTCCACTTT
NA,TRBJ2-3,TRBV7-6,CASSLVSETDTQYF,TGTGCCAGCAGCTTAGTGTCAGAAACAGATACGCAGTATTTT
NA,TRBJ2-1,TRBV4-1,CASSHLLATEQFF,TGCGCCAGCAGCCACCTACTAGCTACTGAGCAGTTCTTC
NA,TRBJ1-5,TRBV28,CASSLRARAGNQPQHF,TGTGCCAGCAGTTTACGGGCCAGGGCGGGCAATCAGCCCCAGCATTTT
TRBD1,TRBJ2-2,TRBV5-4,CASSGRQGNTGELFF,TGTGCCAGCAGCGGCCGACAGGGGAACACCGGGGAGCTGTTTTTT
TRBD1,TRBJ1-5,TRBV5-8,CASSRGQGPNQPQHF,TGTGCCAGCAGCCGGGGACAGGGGCCCAATCAGCCCCAGCATTTT
NA,TRBJ1-5,TRBV6-5,CASSNDRSSNQPQHF,TGTGCCAGCAGTAATGACAGGTCGAGCAATCAGCCCCAGCATTTT
TRBD1,TRBJ1-2,TRBV27,CASSTFRDRDGYTF,TGTGCCAGCAGCACCTTCCGGGACAGGGATGGCTACACCTTC
NA,TRBJ2-7,TRBV7-2,CASSLRGSEQYF,TGTGCCAGCAGCCTAAGGGGGTCCGAGCAGTACTTC
NA,TRBJ1-1,TRBV15,CATSRVSVAEAFF,TGTGCCACCAGCAGAGTCTCGGTGGCTGAAGCTTTCTTT
NA,TRBJ1-2,TRBV7-9,CASSLDGYTF,TGTGCCAGCAGCCTTGATGGCTACACCTTC
NA,TRBJ2-1,TRBV7-6,CASSRRGDYNEQFF,TGTGCCAGCAGCCGCAGGGGCGACTACAATGAGCAGTTCTTC
NA,TRBJ1-4,TRBV27,CASSLAGNEKLFF,TGTGCCAGCAGCTTGGCGGGTAATGAAAAACTGTTTTTT
TRBD2,TRBJ2-2,TRBV4-2,CASSQEGGSEGAGELFF,TGTGCCAGCAGCCAAGAGGGAGGGTCGGAGGGTGCCGGGGAGCTGTTTTTT
NA,TRBJ2-5,TRBV6-1,CASYSRYQETQYF,TGTGCCAGCTATTCCCGGTACCAAGAGACCCAGTACTTC
NA,TRBJ2-1,TRBV25-1,CASSGPYNEQFF,TGTGCCAGCAGTGGGCCCTACAATGAGCAGTTCTTC
TRBD1,TRBJ1-2,TRBV5-1,CASPQGGNYGYTF,TGCGCCAGCCCCCAGGGGGGTAACTATGGCTACACCTTC
NA,TRBJ1-6,TRBV5-1,CASSWSSYNSPLHF,TGCGCCAGCAGCTGGAGCTCCTATAATTCACCCCTCCACTTT
NA,TRBJ2-1,TRBV9,CASSVLIRHEQFF,TGTGCCAGCAGCGTACTTATCAGGCACGAGCAGTTCTTC
NA,TRBJ1-2,TRBV6-1,CAIRTADYGYTF,TGTGCGATAAGGACAGCAGACTATGGCTACACCTTC
NA,TRBJ1-6,TRBV2,CASLGRGFSPLHF,TGTGCCAGCCTTGGCCGGGGATTCTCACCCCTCCACTTT
NA,TRBJ1-6,TRBV15,CATSRSPGGRNSPLHF,TGTGCCACCAGCAGGTCCCCGGGAGGGCGGAATTCACCCCTCCACTTT
TRBD1,TRBJ1-5,TRBV4-1,CASSQVRTGNWDQPQHF,TGCGCCAGCAGCCAAGTCCGGACAGGGAATTGGGATCAGCCCCAGCATTTT
NA,TRBJ2-4,TRBV7-8,CASSFSSRAGDIQYF,TGTGCCAGCAGCTTCTCTTCCAGGGCAGGAGACATTCAGTACTTC
TRBD1,TRBJ1-2,TRBV29-1,CSARQGEGNYGYTF,TGCAGCGCCCGACAGGGGGAAGGGAACTATGGCTACACCTTC
TRBD2,TRBJ2-7,TRBV6-5,CASRSGGDYEQYF,TGTGCCAGCAGGTCCGGGGGGGACTACGAGCAGTACTTC
TRBD1,TRBJ1-1,TRBV6-1,CASRRTGDTEAFF,TGTGCCAGCAGGAGGACAGGGGACACTGAAGCTTTCTTT
NA,TRBJ1-3,TRBV4-2,CASSQGEGGGNTIYF,TGTGCCAGCAGCCAAGGGGAGGGGGGCGGAAACACCATATATTTT
TRBD1,TRBJ2-6,TRBV10-3,CAISETGGAGANVLTF,TGTGCCATCAGTGAAACAGGGGGCGCTGGGGCCAACGTCCTGACTTTC
TRBD1,TRBJ1-1,TRBV9,CASSPPSQGAYTEAFF,TGTGCCAGCAGCCCCCCCTCTCAGGGGGCTTACACTGAAGCTTTCTTT
TRBD1,TRBJ1-2,TRBV6-5,CASSYLLDRIYGYTF,TGTGCCAGCAGTTACCTCCTGGACAGGATATATGGCTACACCTTC
NA,TRBJ2-3,TRBV4-1,CASSPGEGTWDTQYF,TGCGCCAGCAGCCCGGGGGAAGGGACTTGGGATACGCAGTATTTT
TRBD1,TRBJ2-7,TRBV15,CATSREAGGVEQYF,TGTGCCACCAGCAGAGAAGCAGGGGGCGTCGAGCAGTACTTC
NA,TRBJ2-2,TRBV14,CASSQDRQTTGELFF,TGTGCCAGCAGCCAAGACCGACAAACCACCGGGGAGCTGTTTTTT
NA,TRBJ2-1,TRBV4-1,CASSEFGRGYNEQFF,TGCGCCAGCAGCGAGTTCGGGCGGGGTTACAATGAGCAGTTCTTC
NA,TRBJ2-2,TRBV27,CASSYQGNTGELFF,TGTGCCAGCTCCTATCAGGGGAACACCGGGGAGCTGTTTTTT
NA,TRBJ1-1,TRBV19,CASSIMGGPGPEAFF,TGTGCCAGTAGTATTATGGGGGGGCCGGGGCCTGAAGCTTTCTTT
TRBD2,TRBJ2-5,TRBV7-3,CASSSQGLAQETQYF,TGTGCCAGCAGCTCTCAGGGACTAGCCCAAGAGACCCAGTACTTC
TRBD2,TRBJ2-1,TRBV6-6,CASSYTGTSGVEEQFF,TGTGCCAGCAGTTACACCGGGACTAGCGGGGTTGAGGAGCAGTTCTTC
TRBD1,TRBJ2-3,TRBV2,CAVRSTGGTDTQYF,TGTGCCGTACGTTCGACAGGGGGCACAGATACGCAGTATTTT
TRBD1,TRBJ2-1,TRBV19,CASSTRQGFPFSSYNEQFF,TGTGCCAGTAGTACCCGACAGGGTTTCCCTTTTAGCTCCTACAATGAGCAGTTCTTC
TRBD1,TRBJ2-7,TRBV28,CASSLQGDHEQYF,TGTGCCAGCAGTTTACAGGGGGACCACGAGCAGTACTTC
NA,TRBJ1-1,TRBV28,CASSLRIGRTEAFF,TGTGCCAGCAGCCTGCGGATAGGCCGCACTGAAGCTTTCTTT
NA,TRBJ2-1,TRBV4-1,CASSQVRGMDEQFF,TGCGCCAGCAGCCAAGTCAGGGGCATGGATGAGCAGTTCTTC
NA,TRBJ2-5,TRBV16,CASSLGSGETQYF,TGTGCCAGCAGCCTCGGGAGTGGAGAGACCCAGTACTTC
NA,TRBJ1-3,TRBV30,CAWSEGGVGNTIYF,TGTGCCTGGAGCGAAGGGGGGGTAGGAAACACCATATATTTT
NA,TRBJ1-3,TRBV7-9,CASSFNIEDRRLSGNTIYF,TGTGCCAGCAGCTTCAATATCGAAGACAGACGCCTCTCTGGAAACACCATATATTTT
NA,TRBJ2-5,TRBV11-3,CASSLHRKETQYF,TGTGCCAGCAGCTTACACAGGAAAGAGACCCAGTACTTC
NA,TRBJ1-4,TRBV2,CASSEEGLLNEKLFF,TGTGCCAGCAGTGAAGAGGGACTGCTGAATGAAAAACTGTTTTTT
TRBD2,TRBJ2-3,TRBV6-5,CASSYGRGGTDTQYF,TGTGCCAGCAGTTACGGACGGGGGGGCACAGATACGCAGTATTTT